Listed here are 13 T cell receptor beta chains from one sample, sequenced in a study of CD8 T cells in Susac syndrome (dated by TCRdb to between 2019 and 2020). Receptor libraries were prepared by the immunoSEQ multiplex PCR assay. RNA was extracted using the RNeasy kit, and roughly 0.5 to 1 ug of the RNA was reverse transcribed with random hexamers. Using fastp at Q25 and MiXCR, TCRdb reprocessed the public reads and kept productive beta chains. Under each unique CDR3 protein, matching rows form one entry showing the most common genes and DNA. Here the sample has hundreds of thousands of distinct CDR3 sequences; approximately 84% occur a single time. The top ten clonotypes cover around 0.12% of the sample. The sequencing sample was made of CD8+ T cells from PBMCs. The receptors come from a human donor with multiple sclerosis.

The chain links TRBV27 to TRBJ2-5, with D unclear. V was trimmed by 5 bases and J by 4 bases, leaving 8 bases between them. Germline V gene lookup returns CDR1 MNHEY and CDR2 SMNVEV (reference sequence). This CDR3 has 12 amino acids. The CDR3 sequence is CASSPNLETQYF. The CDR3 DNA follows: TGTGCCAGCAGTCCAAATCTAGAGACCCAGTACTTC.

This clonotype has just a few counts. The chain is built from TRBV6-1 and TRBJ2-1; the D is unclear. Trimming left V 2 bases short and J 0 bases short, with 8 bases between. Germline assignment: CDR1 MNHNS and CDR2 SASEGT. The CDR3 totals 15 residues. This chain's CDR3 is CASSELASSYNEQFF. The CDR3 DNA reads as TGTGCCAGCAGTGAATTAGCAAGCTCCTACAATGAGCAGTTCTTC.

The rearrangement joins TRBV6-1 to TRBJ2-5; D not resolved. V gave up 5 bases and J gave up 3 bases, with 16 bases separating them. This CDR3 contains 15 residues. Germline CDR1 reads MNHNS; CDR2 reads SASEGT. CDR3 in DNA: TGTGCCAGCAGTTCCCCGGCGAGCGTAAAAGAGACCCAGTACTTC. Translation: CASSSPASVKETQYF.

The chain couples TRBV7-9 to TRBJ2-1, with TRBD2 identical over 15 bases. Germline trimming cut 5 bases from V and 3 bases from J; bases unmatched to any gene: 11. Germline-derived CDR1 and CDR2 are SEHNR and FQNEAQ (reference sequence). The CDR3 length is 19 residues. The CDR3 bases are TGTGCCAGCAGCCACCGGACTAGCGGGAGGGCCAGGATCTACAATGAGCAGTTCTTC. It specifies CASSHRTSGRARIYNEQFF. Full variable domain (remainder filled in from reference TRBV7-9 and TRBJ2-1): DTGVSQNPRHKITKRGQNVTFRCDPISEHNRLYWYRQTLGQGPEFLTYFQNEAQLEKSRLLSDRFSAERPKGSFSTLEIQRTEQGDSAMYLCASSHRTSGRARIYNEQFFGPGTRLTVL.

This chain links TRBV6-1 with TRBJ1-3, with D possibly matching TRBD1 (5 bases). Trimming removed 6 bases at V and 4 bases at J, with 19 bases between. Germline lookup yields CDR1 MNHNS and CDR2 SASEGT. The length of the CDR3 is 16 residues. The CDR3 DNA is TGTGCCAGCAGGGCCGGGACCTCCTTTTCGGGAAACACCATATATTTT. Translated: CASRAGTSFSGNTIYF.

V is TRBV7-9 and J is TRBJ1-1, with D hard to call. Trimming shortened V by 1 base and J by 10 bases, and 10 bases separated the two germline ends. The CDR3 is made up of 12 amino acids. The germline CDR1 and CDR2 sequences are SEHNR and FQNEAQ (reference sequence). The CDR3, as DNA: TGTGCCAGCAGCTTAGGGGGAGAGGGAGCTTTCTTT. This gives the protein CASSLGGEGAFF. The full variable domain, its missing parts supplied by reference TRBV7-9 and TRBJ1-1, is DTGVSQNPRHKITKRGQNVTFRCDPISEHNRLYWYRQTLGQGPEFLTYFQNEAQLEKSRLLSDRFSAERPKGSFSTLEIQRTEQGDSAMYLCASSLGGEGAFFGQGTRLTVV.

The genes are TRBV9 and TRBJ2-7; 9 nucleotides line up with TRBD2. The germline V gene has CDR1 SGDLS and CDR2 YYNGEE. The ends lost 5 bases at V and 9 bases at J; junction bases unmatched: 18. This CDR3 has 16 amino acids. This chain's CDR3 is CASRTSPSGRIRVQYF. As DNA, the CDR3 is TGTGCCAGCAGGACTTCCCCCAGCGGGAGGATTAGGGTGCAGTACTTC.

The chain carries TRBV6-1 and TRBJ1-5; D uncertain. Germline V CDR1 and CDR2: MNHNS, SASEGT. This CDR3 region has 16 residues. V was shortened by 6 bases and J by 1 base, with 16 bases between the two germline ends. CDR3 DNA sequence: TGTGCCAGCAGAAGCAGGATCACCTTAAGCAATCAGCCCCAGCATTTT. Its protein is CASRSRITLSNQPQHF.

The chain joins TRBV7-8 to TRBJ2-1; the D gene is possibly TRBD1 (5 bases). The V end was cut by 7 bases, the J end by 0 bases, with 19 bases between. Germline V lookup: CDR1 SGHVS, CDR2 FQNEAQ. The CDR3 has 17 amino acids. The CDR3 sequence is CASTNSRGRSSYNEQFF. For the CDR3, the DNA is TGTGCCAGCACCAATTCAAGGGGAAGGAGCTCCTACAATGAGCAGTTCTTC. Variable domain in full (rest from reference TRBV7-8 and TRBJ2-1): GAGVSQSPRYKVAKRGQDVALRCDPISGHVSLFWYQQALGQGPEFLTYFQNEAQLDKSGLPSDRFFAERPEGSVSTLKIQRTQQEDSAVYLCASTNSRGRSSYNEQFFGPGTRLTVL.

This sequence joins TRBV28 and TRBJ2-7, with D perhaps TRBD1 (6 bases). The CDR3 loop spans 16 amino acids. V lost 5 bases to trimming and J lost 0 bases, with 17 bases between them. The germline V gene has CDR1 MDHEN and CDR2 SYDVKM. CDR3 DNA: TGTGCCAGCAGTCTGGACAGCTCCCTTAGCTCCTACGAGCAGTACTTC. Translated: CASSLDSSLSSYEQYF.

In regard to this clonotype: One end of the junction does not line up with germline, which may come from a read error. This chain links TRBV2 with TRBJ2-1; D may be TRBD2 (6 bases). Germline-derived CDR1 and CDR2 are SNHLY and FYNNEI. The CDR3 is 15 amino acids. The CDR3 bases are TGTGCCAGCAGGGTTAGCGGTTTCTCCCACAATGAGCAGTTCTTC. As protein: CASRVSGFSHNEQFF.

This chain connects TRBV19 to TRBJ2-2; 9 positions match TRBD2. Trimming cost V 8 bases and J 7 bases; bases outside gene matches: 5. Germline V lookup: CDR1 LNHDA, CDR2 SQIVND (reference sequence). CDR3 length: 13 amino acids. The CDR3 DNA sequence: TGTGCCAGTCATTTAGCGGGAGTCGGGGAGCTGTTTTTT. It codes for CASHLAGVGELFF. The complete variable domain, with remaining parts taken from reference TRBV19 and TRBJ2-2, reads DGGITQSPKYLFRKEGQNVTLSCEQNLNHDAMYWYRQDPGQGLRLIYYSQIVNDFQKGDIAEGYSVSREKKESFPLTVTSAQKNPTAFYLCASHLAGVGELFFGEGSRLTVL.

This clonotype was seen a handful of times. The chain uses TRBV13 and TRBJ2-7; D is undetermined. Germline V CDR1 and CDR2: PRHDT, FYEKMQ (reference sequence). Trimming removed 1 base at V and 7 bases at J, with 8 bases between. The CDR3 is made up of 12 amino acids. The chain's CDR3 is CASSLAPREQYF. Written as DNA, the CDR3 is TGTGCCAGCAGCTTAGCCCCTCGGGAGCAGTACTTC.